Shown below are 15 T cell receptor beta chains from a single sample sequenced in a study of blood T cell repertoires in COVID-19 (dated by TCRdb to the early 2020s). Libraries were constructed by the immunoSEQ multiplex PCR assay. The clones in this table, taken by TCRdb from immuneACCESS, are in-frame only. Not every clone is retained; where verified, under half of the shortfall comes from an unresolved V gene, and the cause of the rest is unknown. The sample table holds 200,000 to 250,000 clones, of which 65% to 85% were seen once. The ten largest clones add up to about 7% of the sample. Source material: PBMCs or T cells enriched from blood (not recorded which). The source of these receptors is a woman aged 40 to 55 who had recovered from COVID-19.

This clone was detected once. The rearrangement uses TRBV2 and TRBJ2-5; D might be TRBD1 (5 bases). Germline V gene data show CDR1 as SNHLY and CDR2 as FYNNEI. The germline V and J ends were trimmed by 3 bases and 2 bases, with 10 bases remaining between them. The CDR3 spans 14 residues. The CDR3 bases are TGTGCCAGCAGTGAGAGGCAGGGACAAGAGACCCAGTACTTC. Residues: CASSERQGQETQYF.

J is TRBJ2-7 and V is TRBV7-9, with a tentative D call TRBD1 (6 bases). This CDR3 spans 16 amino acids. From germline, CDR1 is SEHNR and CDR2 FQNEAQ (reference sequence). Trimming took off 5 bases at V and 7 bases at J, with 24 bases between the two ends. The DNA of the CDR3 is TGTGCCAGCAGCCCTGGACAGATCATCGCCTTTGGGGAGCAGTACTTC. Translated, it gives CASSPGQIIAFGEQYF.

The CDR3 coding sequence is TGTGCCAGCACTCTCGGCCAGGGGTGGGAAAAACTGTTTTTT. It encodes CASTLGQGWEKLFF. The chain recombines TRBV6-5 with TRBJ1-4, with D possibly being TRBD1 (6 bases). The V end was cut by 7 bases, the J end by 8 bases, with 17 bases between. Germline-derived CDR1 and CDR2 are MNHEY and SVGAGI. The CDR3 totals 14 residues.

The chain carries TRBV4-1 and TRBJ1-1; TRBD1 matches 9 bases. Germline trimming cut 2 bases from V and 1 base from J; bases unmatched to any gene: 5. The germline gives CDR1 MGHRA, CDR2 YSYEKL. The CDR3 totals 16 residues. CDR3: CASSQTPGQGNTEAFF. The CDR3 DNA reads TGCGCCAGCAGCCAAACCCCGGGACAGGGGAACACTGAAGCTTTCTTT.

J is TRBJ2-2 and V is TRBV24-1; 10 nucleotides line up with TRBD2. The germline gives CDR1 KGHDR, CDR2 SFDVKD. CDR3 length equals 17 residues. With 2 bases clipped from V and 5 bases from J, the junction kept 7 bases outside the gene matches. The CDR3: CATSDSSLAGVTGELFF. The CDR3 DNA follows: TGTGCCACCAGTGATTCCTCTCTAGCGGGAGTTACCGGGGAGCTGTTTTTT.

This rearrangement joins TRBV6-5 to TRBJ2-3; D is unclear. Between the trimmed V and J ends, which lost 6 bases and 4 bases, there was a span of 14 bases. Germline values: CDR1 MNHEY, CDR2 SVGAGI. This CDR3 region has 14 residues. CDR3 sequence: CASRLTLGADTQYF. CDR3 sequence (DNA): TGTGCCAGCAGACTAACGTTAGGCGCAGATACGCAGTATTTT.

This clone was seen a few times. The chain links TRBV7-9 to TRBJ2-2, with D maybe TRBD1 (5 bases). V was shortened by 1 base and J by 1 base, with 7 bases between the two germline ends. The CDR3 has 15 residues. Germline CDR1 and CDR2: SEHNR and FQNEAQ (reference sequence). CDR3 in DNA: TGTGCCAGCAGCTTAGGGCAGGGGAACACCGGGGAGCTGTTTTTT. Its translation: CASSLGQGNTGELFF.

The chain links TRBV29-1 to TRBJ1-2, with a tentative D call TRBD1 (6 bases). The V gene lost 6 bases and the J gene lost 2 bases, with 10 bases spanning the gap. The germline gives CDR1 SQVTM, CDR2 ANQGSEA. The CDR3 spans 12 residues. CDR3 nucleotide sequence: TGCAGCGTGGGGGACAACAACTATGGCTACACCTTC. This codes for CSVGDNNYGYTF.

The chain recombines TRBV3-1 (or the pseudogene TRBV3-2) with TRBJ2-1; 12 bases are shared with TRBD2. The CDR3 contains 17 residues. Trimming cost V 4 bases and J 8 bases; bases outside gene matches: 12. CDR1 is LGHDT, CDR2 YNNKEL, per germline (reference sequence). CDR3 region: CASSPYTGTSGSDEQFF. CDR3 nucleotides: TGTGCCAGCAGCCCATACACCGGGACTAGCGGGTCGGATGAGCAGTTCTTC.

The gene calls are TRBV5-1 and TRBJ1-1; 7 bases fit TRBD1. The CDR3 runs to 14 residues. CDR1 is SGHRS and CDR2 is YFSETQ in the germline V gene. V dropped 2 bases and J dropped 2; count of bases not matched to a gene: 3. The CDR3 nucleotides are TGCGCCAGCAGCTTAGGGGGCCTTAACACTGAAGCTTTCTTT. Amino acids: CASSLGGLNTEAFF.

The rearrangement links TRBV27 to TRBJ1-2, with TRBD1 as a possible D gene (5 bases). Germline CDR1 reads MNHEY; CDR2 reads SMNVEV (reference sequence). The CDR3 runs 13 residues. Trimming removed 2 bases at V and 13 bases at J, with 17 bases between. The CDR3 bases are TGTGCCAGCAGTTTACTACGACAGACAGACGCCACCTTC. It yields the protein CASSLLRQTDATF.

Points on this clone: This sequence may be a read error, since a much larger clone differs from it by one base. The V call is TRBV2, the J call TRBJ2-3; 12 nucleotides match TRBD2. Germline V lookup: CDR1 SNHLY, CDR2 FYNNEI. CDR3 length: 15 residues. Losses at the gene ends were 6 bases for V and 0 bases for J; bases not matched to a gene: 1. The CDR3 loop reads CASRGTSGSTDTQYF. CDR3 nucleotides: TGTGCCAGCAGGGGGACTAGCGGGAGCACAGATACGCAGTATTTT.

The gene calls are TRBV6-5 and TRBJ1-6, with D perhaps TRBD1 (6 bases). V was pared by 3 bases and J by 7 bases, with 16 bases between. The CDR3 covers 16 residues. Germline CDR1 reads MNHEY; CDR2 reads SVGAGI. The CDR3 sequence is CASSYSRGTGNSPLHF. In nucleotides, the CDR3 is TGTGCCAGCAGTTATTCCAGGGGTACGGGAAATTCACCCCTCCACTTT.

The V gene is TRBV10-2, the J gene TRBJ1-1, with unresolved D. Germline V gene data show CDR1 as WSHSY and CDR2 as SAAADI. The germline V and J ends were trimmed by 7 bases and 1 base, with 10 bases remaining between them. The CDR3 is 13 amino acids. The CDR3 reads CASKAARNTEAFF. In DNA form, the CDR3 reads TGCGCCAGCAAGGCGGCGCGGAACACTGAAGCTTTCTTT.

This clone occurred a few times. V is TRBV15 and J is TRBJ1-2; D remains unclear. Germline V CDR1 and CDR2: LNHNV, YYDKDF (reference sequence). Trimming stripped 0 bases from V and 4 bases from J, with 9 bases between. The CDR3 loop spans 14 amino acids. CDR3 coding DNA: TGTGCCACCAGCAGAGATCGGGGTTCCTATGGCTACACCTTC. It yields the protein CATSRDRGSYGYTF.